The 26 T cell receptor beta chains reported below all come from one sample, sequenced in a study of blood T cell repertoires in COVID-19. Clones were sequenced by immunoSEQ multiplex PCR, and TCRdb holds only the in-frame ones, with some missing. Of some 83,000 clones in the sample, 55% to 75% are singletons; the top ten hold roughly an eighth. The sample consisted of peripheral blood. These receptors originate from a woman of 80 years or more with acute or convalescent COVID-19.

This chain connects TRBV30 to TRBJ1-2; 7 nucleotides line up with TRBD1. The CDR3 runs 16 residues. V was clipped by 7 bases and J by 3 bases; unmatched bases: 17. Germline lookup yields CDR1 GTSNPN and CDR2 SVGIG (reference sequence). Here the CDR3 DNA reads TGTGCCTCAAGCTTGGACAGGCTTAAAGGGGACTATGGCTACACCTTC. It specifies CASSLDRLKGDYGYTF.

The sample holds one count of this clone. This chain links TRBV4-2 with TRBJ2-1; tentative D call: TRBD2 (5 bases). Germline lookup yields CDR1 LGHNA and CDR2 YNFKEQ. CDR3 length: 15 amino acids. Trimming took off 4 bases at V and 3 bases at J, with 13 bases between the two ends. DNA for the CDR3: TGTGCCAGCAGCCCAGAGACTAAGGACTACAATGAGCAGTTCTTC. Its translation is CASSPETKDYNEQFF.

The V call is TRBV5-1, the J call TRBJ1-1; D gene unclear. V lost 2 bases and J lost 1, with 15 bases in between. Germline assignment: CDR1 SGHRS and CDR2 YFSETQ. The CDR3 is 16 amino acids. The CDR3, as DNA: TGCGCCAGCAGCTTATTCGGGGAGGTGGGGAACACTGAAGCTTTCTTT. Amino acid sequence: CASSLFGEVGNTEAFF.

Only one count was recorded for this clone. The chain combines TRBV7-3 with TRBJ2-1, with a weak D call TRBD1 (8 bases). The CDR3 is made up of 15 amino acids. Between the trimmed V and J ends, which lost 4 bases and 7 bases, there was a span of 17 bases. Germline values: CDR1 SGHTA, CDR2 FQGTGA. The CDR3 region is CASSYRQGRANEQFF. For the CDR3, the DNA is TGTGCCAGCAGCTATCGACAGGGGAGGGCAAATGAGCAGTTCTTC.

This sequence joins TRBV5-1 and TRBJ2-7; 7 bases agree with TRBD1. The CDR3 extends over 15 amino acids. Unmatched junction bases numbered 5, after V lost 0 bases and J lost 2 bases. Germline V gene data show CDR1 as SGHRS and CDR2 as YFSETQ. CDR3 DNA: TGCGCCAGCAGCTTGGAACGACAGGGCCCCTACGAGCAGTACTTC. Its protein is CASSLERQGPYEQYF.

This clone is medium-sized in the sample. This chain connects TRBV19 to TRBJ1-5, with TRBD1 as a possible D gene (5 bases). V lost 3 bases, J lost 5 bases, and 11 bases lay in between. This CDR3 spans 14 amino acids. Germline V gene sequence: CDR1 LNHDA, CDR2 SQIVND (reference sequence). CDR3 sequence (DNA): TGTGCCAGTAGTATGGAGGGAGGGGATCAGCCCCAGCATTTT. It translates to CASSMEGGDQPQHF.

The V and J genes are TRBV6-5 and TRBJ2-7; D perhaps matches TRBD2 (7 bases). Germline V gives CDR1 MNHEY, CDR2 SVGAGI. V was cut by 4 bases and J by 3 bases, with 16 bases left in between. This CDR3 contains 15 residues. The CDR3 DNA is TGTGCCAGCAGTTCGAAGGGGGGGGTGAGCTACGAGCAGTACTTC. It encodes CASSSKGGVSYEQYF.

The rearrangement uses TRBV6-5 and TRBJ1-1; TRBD1 matches 9 bases. Trimming cost V 4 bases and J 5 bases; bases outside gene matches: 5. CDR1 is MNHEY, CDR2 SVGAGI, per germline. The CDR3 spans 14 residues. The DNA of the CDR3 is TGTGCCAGCAGTTCGACAGGGGGTGGGACTGAAGCTTTCTTT. Residues: CASSSTGGGTEAFF.

The chain employs TRBV2 and TRBJ2-1, with 11 nucleotides matching TRBD2. Germline CDR1 is SNHLY and CDR2 is FYNNEI. Trimming at V came to 4 bases and at J to 12 bases, leaving 8 bases not matched to a gene. This CDR3 is 14 amino acids long. CDR3 in DNA: TGTGCCAGCAGTGGGACTAGCGGGTTGGTGGGGCAGTTCTTC. Amino acid sequence: CASSGTSGLVGQFF. The whole variable domain, remainder taken from reference TRBV2 and TRBJ2-1, is EPEVTQTPSHQVTQMGQEVILRCVPISNHLYFYWYRQILGQKVEFLVSFYNNEISEKSEIFDDQFSVERPDGSNFTLKIRSTKLEDSAMYFCASSGTSGLVGQFFGPGTRLTVL.

This sequence joins TRBV5-3 and TRBJ1-3; TRBD1 is a possible D gene (5 bases). TRBV5-3 falls under the ORF class, with uncertain function. V lost 6 bases to trimming and J lost 4 bases, with 11 bases between them. The CDR3 runs to 13 residues. The CDR3 here is CARIPAGGNTIYF. DNA of the CDR3: TGTGCCAGAATTCCCGCAGGGGGAAACACCATATATTTT.

The chain carries TRBV25-1 and TRBJ2-3, with D uncertain. The CDR3 consists of 14 residues. The ends were cut back, 1 base at V and 6 bases at J, with 11 bases in the middle. The V gene's germline CDR1 is MGHDK and CDR2 SYGVNS. Here the CDR3 reads CASSELDGVDTQYF. CDR3 sequence (DNA): TGTGCCAGCAGTGAATTAGATGGAGTGGATACGCAGTATTTT.

This chain connects TRBV9 to TRBJ2-2; D perhaps matches TRBD2 (5 bases). Deletions cut 4 bases from V and 6 bases from J, with 13 bases between. This CDR3 comprises 14 residues. CDR1 is SGDLS and CDR2 is YYNGEE in the germline V gene. CDR3 coding DNA: TGTGCCAGCAGCCTGTTACTAGTTCCCGGGGAGCTGTTTTTT. Translation: CASSLLLVPGELFF.

As DNA, the CDR3 is TGTGCCTGGACCCTTGGGTTGCGGGAGACCCAGTACTTC. This codes for CAWTLGLRETQYF. The genes are TRBV30 and TRBJ2-5; the D is unclear. The CDR3 covers 13 residues. CDR1 is GTSNPN and CDR2 is SVGIG in the germline V gene (reference sequence). V was clipped by 4 bases and J by 5 bases, with 14 bases between them.

The chain uses TRBV27 and TRBJ1-5; D perhaps matches TRBD1 (5 bases). This CDR3 spans 15 amino acids. Looked up from germline, CDR1 is MNHEY and CDR2 is SMNVEV (reference sequence). V lost 3 bases to trimming and J lost 2 bases, with 11 bases between them. In DNA form, the CDR3 reads TGTGCCAGCAGTTTCCGCGGGGCGGGCAATCAGCCCCAGCATTTT. This sequence encodes CASSFRGAGNQPQHF.

The sample holds a few counts of this clone. The rearrangement uses TRBV3-1 (or the pseudogene TRBV3-2) and TRBJ1-1, with 9 nucleotides matching TRBD1. With V trimmed by 4 bases and J by 14 bases, 8 bases remained unmatched. The CDR3 runs 12 residues. Germline CDR1 is LGHDT and CDR2 is YNNKEL (reference sequence). CDR3 sequence reads: CASSPPGQGGFF. CDR3 bases: TGTGCCAGCAGCCCCCCGGGACAGGGAGGATTCTTT.

The J gene is TRBJ2-1, the V gene TRBV9, with D unclear. This CDR3 is 15 amino acids long. V was clipped by 0 bases and J by 3 bases, with 10 bases between them. Per germline, CDR1 SGDLS and CDR2 YYNGEE. The chain's CDR3 is CASSVGHRDYNEQFF. CDR3 bases: TGTGCCAGCAGCGTAGGTCACAGAGACTACAATGAGCAGTTCTTC.

The chain couples TRBV9 to TRBJ2-5; maybe TRBD2 (7 bases). V dropped 0 bases and J dropped 5 bases, with 14 bases sitting between them. This CDR3 region has 15 residues. Germline CDR1 SGDLS, CDR2 YYNGEE. CDR3 residues: CASSVDGGPRETQYF. The DNA for the CDR3 is TGTGCCAGCAGCGTAGACGGGGGGCCGAGGGAGACCCAGTACTTC.

This chain uses TRBV18 with TRBJ1-4, with 9 bases matching TRBD1. With V trimmed by 6 bases and J by 5 bases, 10 bases remained unmatched. Germline V gene lookup returns CDR1 KGHSH and CDR2 LQKENI. This CDR3 contains 16 residues. The CDR3 nucleotides are TGTGCCAGCTCGTTCAATGCCGGGACAGGGAATGAAAAACTGTTTTTT. Translating gives CASSFNAGTGNEKLFF.

The chain couples TRBV19 to TRBJ1-5; D not resolved. The V end was cut by 6 bases, the J end by 0 bases, with 12 bases between. CDR1 and CDR2 from the germline V gene are LNHDA and SQIVND (reference sequence). CDR3 size: 15 residues. The CDR3 reads CASSQGRNSNQPQHF. DNA of the CDR3: TGTGCCAGTAGCCAAGGGAGAAATAGCAATCAGCCCCAGCATTTT.

V usage is TRBV18 and J usage is TRBJ1-1; 8 bases are a match to TRBD1. Germline CDR1 is KGHSH and CDR2 is LQKENI. J lost 1 base, V lost 6 bases, and 1 base had no gene match. CDR3 length equals 13 residues. CDR3 coding DNA: TGTGCCAGCTCGGGACAGGCGAACACTGAAGCTTTCTTT. This sequence encodes CASSGQANTEAFF.

Only one count was recorded for this clone. CDR3 in amino acids: CATSRDEQGAWETQYF. CDR3 nucleotide sequence: TGTGCCACCAGCAGAGATGAACAGGGGGCCTGGGAGACCCAGTACTTC. The chain joins TRBV15 to TRBJ2-5; 9 bases are shared with TRBD1. This CDR3 is 16 amino acids long. V lost 0 bases, J lost 5 bases, and 7 bases stayed unmatched. Looked up from germline, CDR1 is LNHNV and CDR2 is YYDKDF (reference sequence).

In its sample, this clone was seen a few times. The genes are TRBV2 and TRBJ1-1, with 10 bases fitting TRBD1. CDR1 SNHLY and CDR2 FYNNEI come from the germline V gene. The CDR3 length is 14 residues. V trimming: 7 bases; J trimming: 5 bases; junction bases outside the gene matches: 7. CDR3 nucleotide sequence: TGTGCCAGCACCCCGGACAGGGGGTGGACTGAAGCTTTCTTT. It codes for CASTPDRGWTEAFF.

The chain recombines TRBV5-6 with TRBJ2-5; 10 bases map to TRBD2. Germline V CDR1 and CDR2: SGHDT, YYEEEE. Trimming at V came to 4 bases and at J to 7 bases, leaving 10 bases not matched to a gene. This CDR3 has 15 amino acids. CDR3 loop: CASSLGLADGGTQYF. Here the CDR3 DNA reads TGTGCCAGCAGCCTCGGACTAGCGGATGGGGGGACCCAGTACTTC.

The rearrangement uses TRBV19 and TRBJ1-5; 8 bases map to TRBD1. Losses at the gene ends were 5 bases for V and 0 bases for J; bases not matched to a gene: 3. Germline values: CDR1 LNHDA, CDR2 SQIVND (reference sequence). The CDR3 loop spans 15 amino acids. This chain's CDR3 is CASSPTGVSNQPQHF. The CDR3 DNA reads as TGTGCCAGTAGTCCGACAGGGGTTAGCAATCAGCCCCAGCATTTT.

The chain combines TRBV7-9 with TRBJ1-2; 10 bases fit TRBD1. CDR1 and CDR2 (germline): SEHNR, FQNEAQ (reference sequence). The trim removed 5 bases at V and 7 bases at J, leaving 7 bases unmatched. There are 14 residues in the CDR3. The CDR3 region is CASSPPRTGGGYTF. As DNA, the CDR3 is TGTGCCAGCAGCCCCCCCCGGACAGGGGGTGGCTACACCTTC.

The chain recombines TRBV13 with TRBJ2-2, with 7 bases fitting TRBD1. There are 14 residues in the CDR3. Germline CDR1 and CDR2: PRHDT and FYEKMQ (reference sequence). V lost 4 bases and J lost 4; bases outside the gene matches: 3. This chain's CDR3 is CASSSTGPTGELFF. The DNA of the CDR3 is TGTGCCAGCAGCTCGACAGGGCCCACCGGGGAGCTGTTTTTT.